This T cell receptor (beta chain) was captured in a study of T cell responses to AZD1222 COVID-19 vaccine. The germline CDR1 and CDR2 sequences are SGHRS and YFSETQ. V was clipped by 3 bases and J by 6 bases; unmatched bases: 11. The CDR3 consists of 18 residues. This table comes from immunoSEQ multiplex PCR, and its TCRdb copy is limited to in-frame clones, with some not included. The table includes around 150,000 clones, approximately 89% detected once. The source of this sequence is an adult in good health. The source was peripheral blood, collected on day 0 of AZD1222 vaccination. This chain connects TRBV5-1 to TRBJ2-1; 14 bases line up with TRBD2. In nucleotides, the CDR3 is TGCGCCAGCAGCTCGGGGACTAGCGGGAGTCTAGGCGGCAATGAGCAGTTCTTC. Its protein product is CASSSGTSGSLGGNEQFF.